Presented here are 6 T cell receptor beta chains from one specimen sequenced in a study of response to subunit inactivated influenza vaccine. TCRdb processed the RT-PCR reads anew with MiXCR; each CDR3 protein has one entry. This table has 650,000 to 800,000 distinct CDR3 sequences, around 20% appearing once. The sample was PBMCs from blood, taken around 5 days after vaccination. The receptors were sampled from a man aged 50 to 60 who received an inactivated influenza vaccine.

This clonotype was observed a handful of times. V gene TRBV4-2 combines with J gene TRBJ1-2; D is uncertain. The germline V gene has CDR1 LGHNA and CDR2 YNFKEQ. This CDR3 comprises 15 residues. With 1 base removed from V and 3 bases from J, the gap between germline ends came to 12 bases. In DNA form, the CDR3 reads TGTGCCAGCAGCCAAGGGACGGGAAGGGACTATGGCTACACCTTC. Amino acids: CASSQGTGRDYGYTF.

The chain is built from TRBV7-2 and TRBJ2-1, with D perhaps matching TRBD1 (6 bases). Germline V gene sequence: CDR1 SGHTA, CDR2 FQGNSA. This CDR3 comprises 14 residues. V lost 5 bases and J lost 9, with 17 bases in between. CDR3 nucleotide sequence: TGTGCCAGCAGCCCAAGACAGGCTGGGCGTGAGCAGTTCTTC. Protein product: CASSPRQAGREQFF. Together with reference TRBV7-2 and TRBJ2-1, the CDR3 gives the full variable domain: GAGVSQSPSNKVTEKGKDVELRCDPISGHTALYWYRQSLGQGLEFLIYFQGNSAPDKSGLPSDRFSAERTGGSVSTLTIQRTQQEDSAVYLCASSPRQAGREQFFGPGTRLTVL.

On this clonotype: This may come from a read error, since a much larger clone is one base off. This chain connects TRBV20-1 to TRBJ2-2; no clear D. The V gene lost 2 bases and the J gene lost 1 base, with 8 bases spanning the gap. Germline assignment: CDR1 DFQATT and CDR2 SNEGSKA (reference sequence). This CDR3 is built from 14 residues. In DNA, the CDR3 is TGCAGTGCTAGAAGACCCCTGAACACCGGGGAGCTGTTTTTT. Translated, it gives CSARRPLNTGELFF.

The CDR3 region is CASSPGFEGEAFF. In DNA, the CDR3 is TGTGCCAGCAGCCCGGGGTTTGAGGGGGAAGCTTTCTTT. The rearrangement links TRBV2 to TRBJ1-1, with D possibly matching TRBD1 (5 bases). The CDR3 spans 13 residues. V lost 6 bases to trimming and J lost 8 bases, with 16 bases between them. Germline V lookup: CDR1 SNHLY, CDR2 FYNNEI.

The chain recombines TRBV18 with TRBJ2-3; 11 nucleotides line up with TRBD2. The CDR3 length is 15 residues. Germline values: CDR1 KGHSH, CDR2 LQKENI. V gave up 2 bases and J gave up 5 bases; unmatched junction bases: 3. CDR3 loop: CASSPRLAGGDTQYF. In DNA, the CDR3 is TGTGCCAGCTCACCAAGGCTAGCGGGAGGAGATACGCAGTATTTT.

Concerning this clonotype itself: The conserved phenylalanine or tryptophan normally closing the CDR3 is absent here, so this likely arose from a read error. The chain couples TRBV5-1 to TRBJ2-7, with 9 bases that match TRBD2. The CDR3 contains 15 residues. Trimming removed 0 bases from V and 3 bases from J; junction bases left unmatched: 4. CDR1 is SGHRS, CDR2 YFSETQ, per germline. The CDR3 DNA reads TGCGCCAGCAGCTTGGAGGCTAGCGGGATCTACGAGCAGTACCTC. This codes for CASSLEASGIYEQYL.